This T cell receptor beta chain came from a study of beta chain features in type 1 diabetes. Expressed TCRB transcripts were sequenced, since all the RNA that had been isolated was reverse transcribed. The repertoire was sequenced with immunoSEQ multiplex PCR; TCRdb's copy has only in-frame clones and lacks some. The sample holds hundreds of thousands of clones, around 28% seen once. On this clone: Antigen unknown.

Study-wide results and limits: The question of HLA type influencing TCRB rearrangement was one that remained unresolved here.

Per germline, CDR1 LGHNA and CDR2 YNFKEQ. This CDR3 comprises 15 residues. Trimming removed 4 bases from V and 3 bases from J; junction bases left unmatched: 3. The gene calls are TRBV4-2 and TRBJ2-1, with 10 bases matching TRBD2. This TCR came from a man aged 18-30 years in good health. Sequencing used naive CD4+ T cells from blood. The CDR3 reads CASSPTSGNYNEQFF. CDR3 DNA sequence: TGTGCCAGCAGCCCCACTAGCGGGAACTACAATGAGCAGTTCTTC.